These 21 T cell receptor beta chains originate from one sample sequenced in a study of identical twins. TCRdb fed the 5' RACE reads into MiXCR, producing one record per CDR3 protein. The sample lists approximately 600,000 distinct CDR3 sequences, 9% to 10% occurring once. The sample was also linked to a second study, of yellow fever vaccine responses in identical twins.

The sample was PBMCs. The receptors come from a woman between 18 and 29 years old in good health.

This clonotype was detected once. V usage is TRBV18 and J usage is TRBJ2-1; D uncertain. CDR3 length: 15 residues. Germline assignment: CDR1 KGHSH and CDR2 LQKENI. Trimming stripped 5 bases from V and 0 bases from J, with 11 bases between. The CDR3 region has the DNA TGTGCCAGCTCAGCGGTGGCGAGCTCCTACAATGAGCAGTTCTTC. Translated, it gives CASSAVASSYNEQFF.

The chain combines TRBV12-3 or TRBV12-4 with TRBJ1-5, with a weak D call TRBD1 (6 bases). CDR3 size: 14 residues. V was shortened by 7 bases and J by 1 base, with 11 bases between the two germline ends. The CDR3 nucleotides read TGTGCCAGCACTAATACAGGGAGCAATCAGCCCCAGCATTTT. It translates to CASTNTGSNQPQHF.

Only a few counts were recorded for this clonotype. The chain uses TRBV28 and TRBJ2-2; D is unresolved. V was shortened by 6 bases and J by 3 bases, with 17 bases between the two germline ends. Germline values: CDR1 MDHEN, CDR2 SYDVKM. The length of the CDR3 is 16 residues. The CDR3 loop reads CASSPTPFRDTGELFF. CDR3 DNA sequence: TGTGCCAGCAGCCCTACCCCTTTTCGAGACACCGGGGAGCTGTTTTTT.

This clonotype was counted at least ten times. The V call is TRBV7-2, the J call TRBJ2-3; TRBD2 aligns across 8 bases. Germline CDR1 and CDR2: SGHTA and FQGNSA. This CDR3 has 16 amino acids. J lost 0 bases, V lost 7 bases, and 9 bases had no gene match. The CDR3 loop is CASNHGAGASTDTQYF. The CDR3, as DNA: TGTGCCAGCAACCATGGAGCGGGAGCCAGCACAGATACGCAGTATTTT.

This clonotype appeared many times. CDR3 in amino acids: CASSLNSGTPYSEQFF. CDR3 sequence (DNA): TGTGCCAGCAGCTTGAATAGCGGGACCCCCTATAGTGAGCAGTTCTTC. V is TRBV7-4 and J is TRBJ2-1; 8 bases are shared with TRBD2. Germline loops: CDR1 SGHVT, CDR2 SQSDAQ. V trimming: 3 bases; J trimming: 9 bases; junction bases outside the gene matches: 13. CDR3 size: 16 residues.

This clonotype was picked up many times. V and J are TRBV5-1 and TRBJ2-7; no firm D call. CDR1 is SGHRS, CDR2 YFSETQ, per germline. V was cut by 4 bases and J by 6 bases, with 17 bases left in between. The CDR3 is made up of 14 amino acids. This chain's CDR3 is CASSPPVGRAEQYF. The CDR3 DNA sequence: TGCGCCAGCAGCCCTCCAGTAGGACGGGCCGAGCAGTACTTC.

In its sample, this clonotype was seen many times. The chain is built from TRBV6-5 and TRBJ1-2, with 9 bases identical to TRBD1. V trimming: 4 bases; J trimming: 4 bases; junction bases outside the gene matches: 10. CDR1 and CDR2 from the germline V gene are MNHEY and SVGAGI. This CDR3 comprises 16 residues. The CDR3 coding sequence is TGTGCCAGCAGTTTAAGACAGGGGGGTGACTTCTATGGCTACACCTTC. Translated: CASSLRQGGDFYGYTF.

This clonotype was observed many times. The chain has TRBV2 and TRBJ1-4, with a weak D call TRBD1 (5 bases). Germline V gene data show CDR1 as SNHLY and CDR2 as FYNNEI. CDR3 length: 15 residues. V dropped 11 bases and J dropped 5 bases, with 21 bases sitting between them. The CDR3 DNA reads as TGTGCCGGAAACACTGTGGAGGGGCTAAATGAAAAACTGTTTTTT. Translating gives CAGNTVEGLNEKLFF. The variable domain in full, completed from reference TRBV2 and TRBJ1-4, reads EPEVTQTPSHQVTQMGQEVILRCVPISNHLYFYWYRQILGQKVEFLVSFYNNEISEKSEIFDDQFSVERPDGSNFTLKIRSTKLEDSAMYFCAGNTVEGLNEKLFFGSGTQLSVL.

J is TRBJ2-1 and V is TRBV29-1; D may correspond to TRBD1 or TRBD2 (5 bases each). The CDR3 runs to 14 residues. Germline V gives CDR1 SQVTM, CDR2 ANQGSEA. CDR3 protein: CSVKRDGSYNEQFF. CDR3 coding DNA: TGCAGTGTAAAACGGGACGGCTCCTACAATGAGCAGTTCTTC.

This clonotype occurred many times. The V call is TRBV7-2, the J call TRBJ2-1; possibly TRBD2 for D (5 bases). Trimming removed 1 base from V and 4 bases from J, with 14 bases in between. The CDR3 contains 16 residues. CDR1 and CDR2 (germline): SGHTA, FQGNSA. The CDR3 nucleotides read TGTGCCAGCAGCTTAGGGGTGGGAGTAGCTTACAATGAGCAGTTCTTC. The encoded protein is CASSLGVGVAYNEQFF.

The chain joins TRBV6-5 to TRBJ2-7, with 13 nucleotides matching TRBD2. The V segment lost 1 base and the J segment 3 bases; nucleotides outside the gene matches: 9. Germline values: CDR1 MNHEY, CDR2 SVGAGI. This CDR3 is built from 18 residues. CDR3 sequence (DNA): TGTGCCAGCAGTTACTTTCCGGTCCGGACTAGCGGGAGCTACGAGCAGTACTTC. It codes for CASSYFPVRTSGSYEQYF.

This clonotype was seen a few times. This CDR3 is CASSQVPTGDMANEKLFF. The CDR3 DNA reads TGCGCCAGCAGCCAAGTCCCAACAGGGGATATGGCTAATGAAAAACTGTTTTTT. The chain combines TRBV4-3 with TRBJ1-4, with 7 bases fitting TRBD1. The J segment lost 3 bases and the V segment lost 1 base, leaving 11 bases of the junction unmatched. The CDR3 is 18 amino acids. Germline lookup yields CDR1 LGHNA and CDR2 YSLEER.

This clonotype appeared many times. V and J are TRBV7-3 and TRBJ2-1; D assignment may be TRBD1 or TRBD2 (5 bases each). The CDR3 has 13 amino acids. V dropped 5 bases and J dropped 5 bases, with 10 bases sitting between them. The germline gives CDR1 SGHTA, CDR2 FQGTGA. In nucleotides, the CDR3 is TGTGCCAGCAGCCTCGGGACCCACAATGAGCAGTTCTTC. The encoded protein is CASSLGTHNEQFF.

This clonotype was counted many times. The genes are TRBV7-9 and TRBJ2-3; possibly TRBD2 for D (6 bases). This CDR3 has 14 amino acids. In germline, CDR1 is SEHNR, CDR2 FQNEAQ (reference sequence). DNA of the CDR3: TGTGCAGCGGGTATCGGGGCGGGCACAGATACGCAGTATTTT. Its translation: CAAGIGAGTDTQYF.

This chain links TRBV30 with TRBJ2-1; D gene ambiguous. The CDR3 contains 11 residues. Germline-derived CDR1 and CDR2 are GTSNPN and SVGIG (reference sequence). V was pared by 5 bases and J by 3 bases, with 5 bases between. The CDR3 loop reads CAWSDYNEQFF. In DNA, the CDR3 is TGTGCCTGGTCAGACTACAATGAGCAGTTCTTC.

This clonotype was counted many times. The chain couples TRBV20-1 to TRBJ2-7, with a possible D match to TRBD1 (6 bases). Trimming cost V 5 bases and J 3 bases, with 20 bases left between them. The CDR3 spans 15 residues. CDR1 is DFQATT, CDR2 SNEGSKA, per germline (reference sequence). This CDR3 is CSAYGDREGDYEQYF. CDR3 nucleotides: TGCAGTGCTTACGGGGATCGCGAGGGGGACTACGAGCAGTACTTC.

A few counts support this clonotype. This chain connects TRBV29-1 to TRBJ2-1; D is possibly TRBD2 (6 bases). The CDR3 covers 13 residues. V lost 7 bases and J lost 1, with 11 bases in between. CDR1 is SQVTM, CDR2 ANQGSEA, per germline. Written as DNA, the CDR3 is TGCAGCGCAACCGGGACTTCCTACAATGAGCAGTTCTTC. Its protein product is CSATGTSYNEQFF.

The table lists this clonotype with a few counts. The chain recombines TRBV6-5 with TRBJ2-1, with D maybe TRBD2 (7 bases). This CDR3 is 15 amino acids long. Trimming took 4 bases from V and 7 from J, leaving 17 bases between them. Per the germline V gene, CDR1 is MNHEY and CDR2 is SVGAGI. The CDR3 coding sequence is TGTGCCAGCAGTTTTGGGGGGGCTCGAGGAAATGAGCAGTTCTTC. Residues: CASSFGGARGNEQFF.

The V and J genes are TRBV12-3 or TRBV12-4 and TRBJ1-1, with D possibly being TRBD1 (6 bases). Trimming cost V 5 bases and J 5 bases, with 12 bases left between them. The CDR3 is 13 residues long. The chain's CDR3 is CASSADRLTEAFF. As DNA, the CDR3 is TGTGCCAGCAGTGCCGACAGGTTAACTGAAGCTTTCTTT.

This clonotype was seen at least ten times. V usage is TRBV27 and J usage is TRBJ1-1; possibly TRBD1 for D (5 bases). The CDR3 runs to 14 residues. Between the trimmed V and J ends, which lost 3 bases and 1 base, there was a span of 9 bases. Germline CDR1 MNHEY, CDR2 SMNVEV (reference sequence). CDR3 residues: CASSFLGGNTEAFF. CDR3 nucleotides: TGTGCCAGCAGTTTTCTGGGGGGGAACACTGAAGCTTTCTTT.

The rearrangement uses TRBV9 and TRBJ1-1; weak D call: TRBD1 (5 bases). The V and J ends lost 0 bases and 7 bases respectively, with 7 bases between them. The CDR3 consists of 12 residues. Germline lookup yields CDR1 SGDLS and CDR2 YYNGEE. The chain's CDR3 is CASSVVGGEAFF. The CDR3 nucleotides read TGTGCCAGCAGCGTAGTGGGGGGTGAAGCTTTCTTT. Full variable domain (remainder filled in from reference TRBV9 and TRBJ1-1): DSGVTQTPKHLITATGQRVTLRCSPRSGDLSVYWYQQSLDQGLQFLIQYYNGEERAKGNILERFSAQQFPDLHSELNLSSLELGDSALYFCASSVVGGEAFFGQGTRLTVV.